The entry that follows covers one T cell receptor (beta chain) sequence. Germline lookup yields CDR1 SNHLY and CDR2 FYNNEI. CDR3 size: 13 residues. Trimming removed 11 bases at V and 7 bases at J, with 18 bases between. This record belongs to a study of shared T cell receptors in the human thymus. TCRdb keeps only in-frame clones here, not all; method: immunoSEQ multiplex PCR. Altogether roughly 710,000 clones are present, approximately 85% being singletons, with the ten largest covering under 0.012%. The sample also formed part of further work on human thymus T cells. As that study records: Gene usage (both V and J) appeared biased in thymic and blood repertoires. Related reports documented highly overlapping thymic repertoires among unrelated individuals.

The origin of this receptor is a girl less than two years old with a congenital heart defect. Material for sequencing was thymocytes. The chain links TRBV2 to TRBJ2-4; D unclear. CDR3 protein: CAYLRLPKNIQYF. The CDR3 DNA reads TGTGCCTATCTACGTCTCCCAAAGAACATTCAGTACTTC. Together with reference TRBV2 and TRBJ2-4, the CDR3 gives the full variable domain: EPEVTQTPSHQVTQMGQEVILRCVPISNHLYFYWYRQILGQKVEFLVSFYNNEISEKSEIFDDQFSVERPDGSNFTLKIRSTKLEDSAMYFCAYLRLPKNIQYFGAGTRLSVL.